This TCR beta chain was found in a study of blood T cell repertoires in COVID-19. About the research overall: Some COVID-19 samples were acute and others convalescent; all came from the United States, Italy and Spain.

Germline values: CDR1 LNHNV, CDR2 YYDKDF (reference sequence). Trimming pared 5 bases from V and 4 bases from J, leaving 15 bases between. The CDR3 spans 15 residues. Using immunoSEQ multiplex PCR, the repertoire was profiled, and TCRdb retains in-frame clones only, with some absent. The sample has over 250,000 clones, around 79% seen once; the top ten hold 3.3%. The sequenced sample consisted of peripheral blood. J is TRBJ2-1 and V is TRBV15; D is perhaps TRBD2 (6 bases). The TCR sequence derives from a woman of 80 years or more with acute or convalescent COVID-19. CDR3 DNA: TGTGCCACCAGCCGGGGCGGGACCAAATACAATGAGCAGTTCTTC. Its protein is CATSRGGTKYNEQFF.